Listed below are T cell receptor beta chains from one sample, sequenced in a study of T cell responses to AZD1222 COVID-19 vaccine. Produced via immunoSEQ multiplex PCR; TCRdb's table is partial and in-frame only. Found here are 100,000 to 150,000 clones, less than 95% of them singletons; the top ten hold roughly 7.8%. The material sequenced was peripheral blood, taken on day 0 of AZD1222 vaccination. These receptors originate from an adult in good health. The CDR3 runs from the conserved cysteine through the conserved F or W. The D gene is left open where the match is weak. Expanded clones get a size class; other rows say once, few or many, or leave the size out.

DNA | CDR3 | J | size | D | V
TGCGCCAGCAGCCAAGCAAGTATGGGTGCCGGGGAGCTGTTTTTT | CASSQASMGAGELFF | TRBJ2-2 | few | - | TRBV4-3
TGTGCCAGCAGCTTGGGGGGGCTCCCTTCGGGCTACACCTTC | CASSLGGLPSGYTF | TRBJ1-2 | - | - | TRBV11-2
TGTGCCAGCAGCGAGTTCATAGCGGGGAGCTCCTACGAGCAGTACTTC | CASSEFIAGSSYEQYF | TRBJ2-7 | - | TRBD2 | TRBV5-5
TGTGCCAGCAGCCTAAGGGGGTACGAGCAGTACTTC | CASSLRGYEQYF | TRBJ2-7 | - | - | TRBV28
TGTGCCAGCAGTGAAGGAGGACGCTCGAACGACATTCAGTACTTC | CASSEGGRSNDIQYF | TRBJ2-4 | once | - | TRBV2
TGTGCCAGCAGTTTAGTCTACAGGAGGGGTAGCAATCAGCCCCAGCATTTT | CASSLVYRRGSNQPQHF | TRBJ1-5 | - | - | TRBV28
TGTGCCAGCAGCAACAGGGCGAGCGAGGGCTACACCTTC | CASSNRASEGYTF | TRBJ1-2 | - | - | TRBV9
TGTGCCAGCAGACTGGGACGATCTAATGAAAAACTGTTTTTT | CASRLGRSNEKLFF | TRBJ1-4 | - | - | TRBV7-2
TGTGCCAGCAGCTCCCGACGGGGCCGGGGGGGCTATGGCTACACCTTC | CASSSRRGRGGYGYTF | TRBJ1-2 | - | - | TRBV28
TGTGCCAGCAGTGAAGTCAGGGCCGGTGAGCAGTTCTTC | CASSEVRAGEQFF | TRBJ2-1 | - | - | TRBV2
TGTGCCAGCAGCTGGGCCCGGGGCCACGGTCAGCCCCAGCATTTT | CASSWARGHGQPQHF | TRBJ1-5 | once | - | TRBV28
TGTGCCAGCTCACCGAAAGGTAGCAATCAGCCCCAGCATTTT | CASSPKGSNQPQHF | TRBJ1-5 | - | - | TRBV18
TGTGCCAGCAGCTCCGGACTAGCGGGAGACGAGCAGTACTTC | CASSSGLAGDEQYF | TRBJ2-7 | - | TRBD2 | TRBV5-4
TGTGCCAGTAGTATCCGGGCCACCGGGTACGGGCAGTACTTC | CASSIRATGYGQYF | TRBJ2-7 | - | - | TRBV19